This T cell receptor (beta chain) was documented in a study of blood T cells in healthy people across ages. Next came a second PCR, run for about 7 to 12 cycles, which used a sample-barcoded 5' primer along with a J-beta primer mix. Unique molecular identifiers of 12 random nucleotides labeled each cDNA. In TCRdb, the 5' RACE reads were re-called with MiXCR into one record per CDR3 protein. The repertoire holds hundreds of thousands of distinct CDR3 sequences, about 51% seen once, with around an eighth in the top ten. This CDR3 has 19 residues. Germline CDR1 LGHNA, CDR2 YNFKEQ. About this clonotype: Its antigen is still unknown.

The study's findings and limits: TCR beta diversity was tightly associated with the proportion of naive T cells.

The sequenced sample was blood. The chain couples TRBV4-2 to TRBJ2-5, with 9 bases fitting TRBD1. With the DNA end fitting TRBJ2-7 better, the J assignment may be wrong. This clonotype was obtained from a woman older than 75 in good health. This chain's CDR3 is CASSQEGGGQGTNLVEQYF. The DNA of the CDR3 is TGTGCCAGCAGCCAAGAAGGGGGGGGACAGGGAACCAACCTTGTCGAGCAGTACTTC.